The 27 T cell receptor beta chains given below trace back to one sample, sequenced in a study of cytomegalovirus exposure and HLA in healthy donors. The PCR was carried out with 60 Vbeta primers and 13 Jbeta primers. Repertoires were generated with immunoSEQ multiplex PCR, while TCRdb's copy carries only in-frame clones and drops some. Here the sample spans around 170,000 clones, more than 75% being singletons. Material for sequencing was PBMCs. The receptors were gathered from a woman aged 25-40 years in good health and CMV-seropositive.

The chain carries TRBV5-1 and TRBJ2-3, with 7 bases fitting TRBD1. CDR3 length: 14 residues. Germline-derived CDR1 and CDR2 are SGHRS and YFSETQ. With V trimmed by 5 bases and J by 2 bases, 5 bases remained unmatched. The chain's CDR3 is CASSQGVTTDTQYF. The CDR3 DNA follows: TGCGCCAGCAGTCAGGGGGTGACCACAGATACGCAGTATTTT.

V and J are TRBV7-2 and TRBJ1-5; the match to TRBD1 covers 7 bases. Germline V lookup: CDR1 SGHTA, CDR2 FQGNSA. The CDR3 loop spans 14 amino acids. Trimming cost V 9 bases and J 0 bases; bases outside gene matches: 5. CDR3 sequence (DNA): TGTGCCAGTGGACAGGTTTATAGCAATCAGCCCCAGCATTTT. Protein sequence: CASGQVYSNQPQHF.

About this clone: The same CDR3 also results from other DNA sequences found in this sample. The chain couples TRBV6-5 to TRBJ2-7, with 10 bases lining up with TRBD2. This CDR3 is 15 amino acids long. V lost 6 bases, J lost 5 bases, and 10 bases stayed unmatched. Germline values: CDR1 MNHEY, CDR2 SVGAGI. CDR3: CASSPSGGALHEQYF. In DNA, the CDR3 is TGTGCCAGCAGCCCCAGCGGGGGGGCCCTACACGAGCAGTACTTC.

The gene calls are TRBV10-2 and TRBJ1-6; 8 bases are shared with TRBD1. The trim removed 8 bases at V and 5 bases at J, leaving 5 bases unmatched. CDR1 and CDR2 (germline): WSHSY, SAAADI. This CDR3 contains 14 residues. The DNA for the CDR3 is TGCGCCAGCTCGCAGGGGGCTAATAATTCACCCCTCCACTTT. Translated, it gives CASSQGANNSPLHF.

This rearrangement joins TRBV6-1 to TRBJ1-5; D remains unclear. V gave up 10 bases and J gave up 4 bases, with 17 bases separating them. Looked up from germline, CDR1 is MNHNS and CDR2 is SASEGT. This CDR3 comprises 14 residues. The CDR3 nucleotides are TGTGCCACCAAACTCTGGGCCGCGAATCAGCCCCAGCATTTT. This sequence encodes CATKLWAANQPQHF.

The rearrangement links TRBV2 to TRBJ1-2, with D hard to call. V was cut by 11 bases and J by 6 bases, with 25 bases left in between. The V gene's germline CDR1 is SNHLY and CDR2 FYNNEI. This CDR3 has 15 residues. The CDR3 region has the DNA TGTGCCGGCTCGTTGCTCTGGGGTTTCGGGGATGGCTACACCTTC. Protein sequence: CAGSLLWGFGDGYTF.

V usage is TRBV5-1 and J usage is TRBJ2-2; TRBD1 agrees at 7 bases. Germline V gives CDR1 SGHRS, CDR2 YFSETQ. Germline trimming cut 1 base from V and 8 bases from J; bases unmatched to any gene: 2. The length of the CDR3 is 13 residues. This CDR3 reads CASSLRGLGELFF. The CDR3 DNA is TGCGCCAGCAGCTTGAGGGGGCTGGGGGAGCTGTTTTTT.

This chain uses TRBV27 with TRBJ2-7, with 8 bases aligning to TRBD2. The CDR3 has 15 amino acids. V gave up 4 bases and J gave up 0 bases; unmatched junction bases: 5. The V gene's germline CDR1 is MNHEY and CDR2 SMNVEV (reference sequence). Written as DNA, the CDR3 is TGTGCCAGCAGTTCTCGCGGGACTAGCTCCTACGAGCAGTACTTC. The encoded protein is CASSSRGTSSYEQYF.

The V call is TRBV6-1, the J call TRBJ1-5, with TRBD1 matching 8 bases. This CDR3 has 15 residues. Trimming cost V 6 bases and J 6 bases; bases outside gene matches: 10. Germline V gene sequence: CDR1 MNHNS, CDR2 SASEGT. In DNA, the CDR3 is TGTGCCAGCAGCCGCGGACAGGGTGGGCGTCAGCCCCAGCATTTT. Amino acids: CASSRGQGGRQPQHF.

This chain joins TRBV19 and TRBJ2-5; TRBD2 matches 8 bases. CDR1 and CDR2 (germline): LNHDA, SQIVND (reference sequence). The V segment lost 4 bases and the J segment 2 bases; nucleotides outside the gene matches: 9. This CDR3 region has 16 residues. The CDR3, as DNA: TGTGCCAGTAGTACCCTCGCGTCGGGGGGGCAAGAGACCCAGTACTTC. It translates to CASSTLASGGQETQYF.

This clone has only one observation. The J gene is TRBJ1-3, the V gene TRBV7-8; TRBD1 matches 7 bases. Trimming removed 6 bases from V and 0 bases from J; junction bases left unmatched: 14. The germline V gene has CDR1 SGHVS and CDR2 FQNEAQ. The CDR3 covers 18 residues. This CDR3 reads CASSQTVPGQSSGNTIYF. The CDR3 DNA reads TGTGCCAGCAGTCAGACGGTACCGGGACAGAGCTCTGGAAACACCATATATTTT.

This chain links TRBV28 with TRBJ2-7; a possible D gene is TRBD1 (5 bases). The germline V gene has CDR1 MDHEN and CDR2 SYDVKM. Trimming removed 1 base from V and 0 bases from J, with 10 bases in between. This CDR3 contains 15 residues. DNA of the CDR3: TGTGCCAGCAGTTTATCCAGGGCAAGCTCCTACGAGCAGTACTTC. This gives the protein CASSLSRASSYEQYF.

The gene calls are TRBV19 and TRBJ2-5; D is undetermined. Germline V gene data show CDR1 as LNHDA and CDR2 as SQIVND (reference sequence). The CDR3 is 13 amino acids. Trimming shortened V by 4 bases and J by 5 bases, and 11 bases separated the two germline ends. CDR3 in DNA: TGTGCCAGTAGTACTCGATCCGAGGAGACCCAGTACTTC. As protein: CASSTRSEETQYF. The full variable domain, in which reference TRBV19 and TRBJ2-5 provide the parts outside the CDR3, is DGGITQSPKYLFRKEGQNVTLSCEQNLNHDAMYWYRQDPGQGLRLIYYSQIVNDFQKGDIAEGYSVSREKKESFPLTVTSAQKNPTAFYLCASSTRSEETQYFGPGTRLLVL.

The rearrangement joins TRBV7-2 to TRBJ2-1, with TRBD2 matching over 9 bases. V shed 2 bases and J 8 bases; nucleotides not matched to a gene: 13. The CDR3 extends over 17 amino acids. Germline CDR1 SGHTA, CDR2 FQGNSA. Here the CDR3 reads CASSLRRSGTSKDEQFF. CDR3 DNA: TGTGCCAGCAGCTTAAGGCGCTCCGGGACTAGCAAGGATGAGCAGTTCTTC.

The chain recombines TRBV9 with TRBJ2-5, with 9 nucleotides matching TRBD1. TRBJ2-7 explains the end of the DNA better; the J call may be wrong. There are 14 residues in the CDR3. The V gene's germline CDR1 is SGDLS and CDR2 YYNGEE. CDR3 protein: CASSVGDRGDEQYF. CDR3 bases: TGTGCCAGCAGCGTAGGAGACAGGGGGGACGAGCAGTACTTC.

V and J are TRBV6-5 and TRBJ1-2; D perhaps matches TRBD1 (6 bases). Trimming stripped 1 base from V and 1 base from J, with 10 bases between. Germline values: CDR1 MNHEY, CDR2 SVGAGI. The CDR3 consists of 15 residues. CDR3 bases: TGTGCCAGCAGTTACTTGGACAGTTTTAACTATGGCTACACCTTC. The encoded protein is CASSYLDSFNYGYTF.

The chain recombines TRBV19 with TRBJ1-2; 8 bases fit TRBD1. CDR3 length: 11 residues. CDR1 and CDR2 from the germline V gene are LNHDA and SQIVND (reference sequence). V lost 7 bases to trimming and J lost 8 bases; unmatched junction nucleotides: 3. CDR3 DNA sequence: TGTGCCAGTACCACAGGGGGGGGCTACACCTTC. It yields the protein CASTTGGGYTF.

The CDR3 loop is CASSEMLAGRNYEQYF. The CDR3 DNA reads TGTGCCAGCAGTGAAATGCTAGCGGGGCGTAACTACGAGCAGTACTTC. The chain recombines TRBV2 with TRBJ2-7; 9 bases align to TRBD2. Germline CDR1 SNHLY, CDR2 FYNNEI. This CDR3 comprises 16 residues. V trimming: 2 bases; J trimming: 3 bases; junction bases outside the gene matches: 8.

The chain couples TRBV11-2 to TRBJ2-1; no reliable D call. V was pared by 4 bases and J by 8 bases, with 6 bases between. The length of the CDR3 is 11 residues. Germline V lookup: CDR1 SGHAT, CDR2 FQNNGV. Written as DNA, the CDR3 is TGTGCCAGCAGCTCAAACTATGAGCAGTTCTTC. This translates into CASSSNYEQFF.

CDR3 residues: CSAEGRGNYNEQFF. CDR3 nucleotide sequence: TGCAGCGCTGAGGGGCGGGGAAATTACAATGAGCAGTTCTTC. This chain uses TRBV29-1 with TRBJ2-1; tentatively, D is TRBD2 (6 bases). The V end was cut by 7 bases, the J end by 4 bases, with 17 bases between. This CDR3 is built from 14 residues. Germline assignment: CDR1 SQVTM and CDR2 ANQGSEA.

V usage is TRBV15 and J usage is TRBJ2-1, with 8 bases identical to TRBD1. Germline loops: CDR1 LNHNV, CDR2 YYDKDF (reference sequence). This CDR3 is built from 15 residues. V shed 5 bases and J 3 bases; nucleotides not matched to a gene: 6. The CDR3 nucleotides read TGTGCCACCAGCCCCCGACAGGGGAGCTACAATGAGCAGTTCTTC. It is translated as CATSPRQGSYNEQFF. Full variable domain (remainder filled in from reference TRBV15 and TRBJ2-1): DAMVIQNPRYQVTQFGKPVTLSCSQTLNHNVMYWYQQKSSQAPKLLFHYYDKDFNNEADTPDNFQSRRPNTSFCFLDIRSPGLGDTAMYLCATSPRQGSYNEQFFGPGTRLTVL.

CDR3 sequence: CASRGSSPGELFF. In DNA form, the CDR3 reads TGTGCCAGCAGGGGCTCTAGCCCCGGGGAGCTGTTTTTT. This chain connects TRBV28 to TRBJ2-2, with D possibly matching TRBD2 (5 bases). Germline values: CDR1 MDHEN, CDR2 SYDVKM. Trimming shortened V by 6 bases and J by 6 bases, and 11 bases separated the two germline ends. This CDR3 contains 13 residues.

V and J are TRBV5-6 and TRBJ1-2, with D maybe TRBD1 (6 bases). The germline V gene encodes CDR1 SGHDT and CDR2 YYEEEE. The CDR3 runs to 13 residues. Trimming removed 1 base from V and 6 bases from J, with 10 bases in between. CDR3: CASSLTGMDGYTF. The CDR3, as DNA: TGTGCCAGCAGCTTGACAGGGATGGATGGCTACACCTTC.

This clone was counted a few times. The CDR3 nucleotides are TGTGCCAGTAGTATAGGGGCTAGCGGGGGGTTGTCAGATGAGCAGTTCTTC. Its translation: CASSIGASGGLSDEQFF. This sequence joins TRBV19 and TRBJ2-1; TRBD2 matches 11 bases. The CDR3 is made up of 17 amino acids. V was clipped by 1 base and J by 8 bases; unmatched bases: 10. CDR1 and CDR2 (germline): LNHDA, SQIVND (reference sequence).

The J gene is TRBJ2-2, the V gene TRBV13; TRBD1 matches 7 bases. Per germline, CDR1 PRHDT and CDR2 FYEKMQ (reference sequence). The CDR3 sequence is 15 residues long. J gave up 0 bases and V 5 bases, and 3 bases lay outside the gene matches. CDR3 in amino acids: CASSTGTANTGELFF. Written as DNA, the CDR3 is TGTGCCAGCAGCACCGGGACAGCGAACACCGGGGAGCTGTTTTTT.

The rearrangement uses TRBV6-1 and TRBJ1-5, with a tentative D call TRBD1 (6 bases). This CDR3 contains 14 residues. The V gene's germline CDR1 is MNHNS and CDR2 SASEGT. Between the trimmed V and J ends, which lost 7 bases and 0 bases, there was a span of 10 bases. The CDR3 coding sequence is TGTGCCAGCAAGCGACAGGATAGCAATCAGCCCCAGCATTTT. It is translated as CASKRQDSNQPQHF.

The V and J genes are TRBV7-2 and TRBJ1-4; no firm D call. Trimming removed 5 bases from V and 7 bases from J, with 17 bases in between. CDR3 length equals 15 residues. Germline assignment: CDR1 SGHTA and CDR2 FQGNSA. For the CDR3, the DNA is TGTGCCAGCAGCCCTAGACTCGGGGTAACTGAAAAACTGTTTTTT. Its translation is CASSPRLGVTEKLFF.